These T cell receptor beta chains were read from a single sample in a study of Graves' ophthalmopathy and Graves' hyperthyroidism. TCRdb reprocessed the multiplex PCR reads with MiXCR, giving one entry per CDR3 protein. Of approximately 460,000 distinct CDR3 sequences in the sample, roughly 14% were seen once. Sequences were obtained from blood. The source of these receptors is a woman aged 30 to 39 with Graves' ophthalmopathy. CDR3s include the opening cysteine and the closing phenylalanine or tryptophan. D genes are given only for firm matches. Some rows mark clone size as missing; the rest say once, few, many or name a class of expanded clone.

J,V,size,D,DNA,CDR3
TRBJ2-7,TRBV28,many,.,TGTGCCAGCAGTCAGGTAGCCAGCTCCTACGAGCAGTACTTC,CASSQVASSYEQYF
TRBJ2-7,TRBV10-3,many,TRBD2,TGTGCCATCAGTGAGTCGAGCGGGGCAAACCAGGTCTACGAGCAGTACTTC,CAISESSGANQVYEQYF
TRBJ1-1,TRBV5-1,many,TRBD1,TGCGCCAGCAGCTTGGGGACAGGGGGCCTAGCTTTCTTT,CASSLGTGGLAFF
TRBJ2-7,TRBV5-5,few,TRBD2,TGTGCCAGCAGCTTTGAGGGAGGGCCTATCTCCTACGAGCAGTACTTC,CASSFEGGPISYEQYF
TRBJ2-7,TRBV6-1,many,TRBD1,TGTGCCAGCAGTGAAAGTCAGGGGGCAGGCTCCTACGAGCAGTACTTC,CASSESQGAGSYEQYF
TRBJ1-5,TRBV6-1,few,.,TGTGCCAGCAGTCCCCCCGCGGAGGTTAGCAATCAGCCCCAGCATTTT,CASSPPAEVSNQPQHF
TRBJ1-1,TRBV12-5,many,TRBD1,TGTGCTCCCGTAAGGGGGCCCTACCGTTTTGAAGCTTTCTTT,CAPVRGPYRFEAFF
TRBJ1-1,TRBV28,few,TRBD1,TGTGCCAGCAGTTTCTTGGACAGGTTGAACACTGAAGCTTTCTTT,CASSFLDRLNTEAFF
TRBJ2-7,TRBV11-2,many,TRBD2,TGTGCCAGCAGCACCGGGACTAGCGGAGTTGGCGGCTACGAGCAGTACTTC,CASSTGTSGVGGYEQYF
TRBJ1-2,TRBV27,many,TRBD1,TGTGCCAGCAGTGGACAGGGGGCCGGAGGCTACACCTTC,CASSGQGAGGYTF
TRBJ1-1,TRBV4-1,many,TRBD1,TGCGCCAGCAGCCATTTCAGGACAGGGAGAAACACTGAAGCTTTCTTT,CASSHFRTGRNTEAFF
TRBJ2-1,TRBV15,few,.,TGTGCCTCGTCTTGGGGGAGGACGAATGAGCAGTTCTTC,CASSWGRTNEQFF
TRBJ1-1,TRBV12-3/TRBV12-4,many,.,TGTGCCAGCAGTTCCCCGGGACAATTTCACACTGAAGCTTTCTTT,CASSSPGQFHTEAFF
TRBJ1-5,TRBV4-2,many,TRBD1,TGTGCCAGCAGCCAAGGGTACAGGGGAGACAGCTACCAGCATTTT,CASSQGYRGDSYQHF
TRBJ2-7,TRBV6-5,.,TRBD1,TGTGCCAGCAGTTGGGACAGGGTACACGAGCAGTACTTC,CASSWDRVHEQYF
TRBJ2-7,TRBV6-5,many,.,TGTGCCAGCAGTTCAAGGGCTGTCGTCTACGAGCAGTACTTC,CASSSRAVVYEQYF
TRBJ1-3,TRBV12-3/TRBV12-4,many,.,TGTGCCAGCAGCAAGGGAAACACCATATATTTT,CASSKGNTIYF
TRBJ1-1,TRBV7-2,.,.,TGTGCCAGCAACTTTCGTAACACTGAAGCTTTCTTT,CASNFRNTEAFF
TRBJ1-2,TRBV6-5,many,.,TGTGCCAGCAGTTACTCGAGAGCAGGACGCTACACCTTC,CASSYSRAGRYTF
TRBJ1-5,TRBV4-1,.,.,TGTGCCAGCAGCCAAGATTGGCTGTCGGGGCAGCCCCAGCATTTT,CASSQDWLSGQPQHF
TRBJ1-5,TRBV4-2,few,.,TGTGCCAGCAGCCAAGATTACTCCACGGAGGGACAGCCCCAGCATTTT,CASSQDYSTEGQPQHF
TRBJ2-2,TRBV12-3/TRBV12-4,many,TRBD1,TGTGCCAGCAGTTTCACAGGGGCTGCCGGGGAGCTGTTTTTT,CASSFTGAAGELFF
TRBJ1-3,TRBV5-1,many,.,TGCGCCAGCAGCTTAGAAGGCCCTGGAAACACCATATATTTT,CASSLEGPGNTIYF
TRBJ2-2,TRBV10-3,many,TRBD2,TGTGCCATCGGGGAGGGAGACACCGGGGAGCTGTTTTTT,CAIGEGDTGELFF
TRBJ1-2,TRBV11-2,.,TRBD1,TGTGCCAGCAGCGGACGACAGGGGGCAAGGGATGGCTACACCTTC,CASSGRQGARDGYTF
TRBJ1-2,TRBV6-1,many,TRBD1,TGTGCCAGCAGACCTATGCGGGGACAGGTCTATGGCTACACCTTC,CASRPMRGQVYGYTF
TRBJ1-6,TRBV20-1,many,.,TGCAGTGTCAGAGGTCGGGGGAATTATAATTCACCCCTCCACTTT,CSVRGRGNYNSPLHF
TRBJ1-5,TRBV6-2/TRBV6-3,many,.,TGTGCCAGCAGTTACACGGGAGAGAATCAGCCCCAGCATTTT,CASSYTGENQPQHF